Shown below are 15 T cell receptor beta chains from a single sample sequenced in a study of shared clonotypes between healthy human individuals. The method was immunoSEQ multiplex PCR; TCRdb's version includes in-frame clones alone and lacks a portion of them. The profile shows hundreds of thousands of clones, approximately 96% of them singletons. Positive CCR7 selection of CD45RO-negative cells yielded the naive CD8 cells, and terminally differentiated effector memory CD45RA+ cells were excluded. Material for sequencing was naive CD8+ T cells sorted from blood. These receptors all stem from a woman aged 25 to 39 in good health.

About this clone: This sample includes further DNA sequences coding for the same CDR3. This chain uses TRBV27 with TRBJ1-1; D unresolved. CDR1 MNHEY and CDR2 SMNVEV come from the germline V gene (reference sequence). V lost 3 bases, J lost 6 bases, and 8 bases lay in between. CDR3 size: 12 residues. In nucleotides, the CDR3 is TGTGCCAGCAGTTTCTGGGGTTCTGAAGCTTTCTTT. Its translation is CASSFWGSEAFF.

This chain joins TRBV27 and TRBJ2-1; 8 bases match TRBD2. This CDR3 contains 14 residues. V was pared by 4 bases and J by 8 bases, with 7 bases of the junction left unmatched. CDR1 is MNHEY and CDR2 is SMNVEV in the germline V gene (reference sequence). CDR3 region: CASSWGTRGDEQFF. The DNA of the CDR3 is TGTGCCAGCAGTTGGGGGACTAGGGGTGATGAGCAGTTCTTC.

This chain joins TRBV27 and TRBJ2-1; no definite D call. The V end was cut by 0 bases, the J end by 8 bases, with 8 bases between. Germline V gene lookup returns CDR1 MNHEY and CDR2 SMNVEV (reference sequence). The CDR3 is made up of 13 amino acids. CDR3 residues: CASSLSFADEQFF. CDR3 nucleotides: TGTGCCAGCAGTTTATCCTTTGCCGATGAGCAGTTCTTC.

The chain is built from TRBV7-9 and TRBJ2-7; perhaps TRBD1 as D (6 bases). Germline-derived CDR1 and CDR2 are SEHNR and FQNEAQ (reference sequence). The CDR3 runs to 14 residues. V was shortened by 6 bases and J by 6 bases, with 18 bases between the two germline ends. The CDR3 protein is CASSSTGYSPEQYF. In DNA, the CDR3 is TGTGCCAGCAGTTCTACAGGGTATTCCCCCGAGCAGTACTTC. The variable domain in full, with the rest retrieved from reference TRBV7-9 and TRBJ2-7, is DTGVSQNPRHKITKRGQNVTFRCDPISEHNRLYWYRQTLGQGPEFLTYFQNEAQLEKSRLLSDRFSAERPKGSFSTLEIQRTEQGDSAMYLCASSSTGYSPEQYFGPGTRLTVT.

The rearrangement joins TRBV19 to TRBJ1-5; maybe TRBD1 (6 bases). In germline, CDR1 is LNHDA, CDR2 SQIVND (reference sequence). The ends were cut back, 10 bases at V and 0 bases at J, with 13 bases in the middle. CDR3 length: 14 amino acids. The CDR3 is CATRTGYSNQPQHF. The CDR3 bases are TGTGCCACCCGAACAGGGTATAGCAATCAGCCCCAGCATTTT. The entire variable domain, with the rest obtained from reference TRBV19 and TRBJ1-5, is as follows: DGGITQSPKYLFRKEGQNVTLSCEQNLNHDAMYWYRQDPGQGLRLIYYSQIVNDFQKGDIAEGYSVSREKKESFPLTVTSAQKNPTAFYLCATRTGYSNQPQHFGDGTRLSIL.

This clone came up once. J is TRBJ2-2 and V is TRBV28, with TRBD1 as a possible D gene (6 bases). Germline-derived CDR1 and CDR2 are MDHEN and SYDVKM. V lost 7 bases, J lost 3 bases, and 15 bases lay in between. The length of the CDR3 is 15 residues. The chain's CDR3 is CASNVLGGYTGELFF. In DNA, the CDR3 is TGTGCCAGCAACGTGCTAGGGGGATACACCGGGGAGCTGTTTTTT.

The chain combines TRBV29-1 with TRBJ2-1; D is possibly TRBD2 (6 bases). Deletions cut 3 bases from V and 0 bases from J, with 15 bases between. CDR1 SQVTM and CDR2 ANQGSEA come from the germline V gene. The CDR3 runs to 16 residues. CDR3 region: CSVEGIRGSSYNEQFF. The DNA for the CDR3 is TGCAGCGTTGAGGGAATTCGGGGGAGCTCCTACAATGAGCAGTTCTTC.

V and J are TRBV4-2 and TRBJ1-5; 7 nucleotides align to TRBD1. Germline V CDR1 and CDR2: LGHNA, YNFKEQ. This CDR3 comprises 17 residues. The junction had 13 bases not matched to a gene; V was cut back by 1 base and J by 7 bases. CDR3 nucleotide sequence: TGTGCCAGCAGCCAAGTCGGGGCGACAGGGAGGATGCAGCCCCAGCATTTT. Its protein product is CASSQVGATGRMQPQHF.

This clone has only one observation. This chain uses TRBV11-2 with TRBJ2-5; D remains unclear. The DNA end lines up better with TRBJ2-7; the J call may be wrong. Germline V gene sequence: CDR1 SGHAT, CDR2 FQNNGV. CDR3 length equals 15 residues. CDR3 loop: CASSLWNGFSYEQYF. In DNA, the CDR3 is TGTGCCAGCAGCTTATGGAACGGATTCTCCTACGAGCAGTACTTC.

About this clone itself: The sample contains more than one DNA sequence encoding this CDR3. The chain uses TRBV28 and TRBJ1-1, with 7 bases fitting TRBD1. CDR3 length: 12 residues. The germline CDR1 and CDR2 sequences are MDHEN and SYDVKM. Trimming took 5 bases from V and 8 from J; bases not matched to a gene: 5. This CDR3 is CASSVGTAEAFF. The CDR3 DNA sequence: TGTGCCAGCAGTGTAGGGACAGCCGAAGCTTTCTTT.

This sequence joins TRBV30 and TRBJ1-5, with 8 bases lining up with TRBD1. The CDR3 length is 13 residues. Germline V gene data show CDR1 as GTSNPN and CDR2 as SVGIG (reference sequence). The V segment lost 5 bases and the J segment 3 bases; nucleotides outside the gene matches: 3. The CDR3 DNA reads TGTGCCTGGGGACAGGGTTCCAATCAGCCCCAGCATTTT. Its translation is CAWGQGSNQPQHF.

The V call is TRBV4-1, the J call TRBJ1-4, with 9 bases aligning to TRBD1. The trim removed 5 bases at V and 9 bases at J, leaving 7 bases unmatched. This CDR3 comprises 14 residues. Germline CDR1 MGHRA, CDR2 YSYEKL. The CDR3 loop reads CASSGGTGSQKLFF. CDR3 DNA sequence: TGCGCCAGCAGCGGCGGGACAGGGTCCCAAAAACTGTTTTTT.

This chain connects TRBV6-5 to TRBJ2-2; D is unclear. CDR3 length: 13 residues. The germline gives CDR1 MNHEY, CDR2 SVGAGI. V shed 2 bases and J shed 5 bases, with 6 bases lying between them. The CDR3 sequence is CASSYGYTGELFF. The CDR3 DNA is TGTGCCAGCAGTTACGGGTATACCGGGGAGCTGTTTTTT.

V gene TRBV11-1 combines with J gene TRBJ1-5; D gene ambiguous. Germline-derived CDR1 and CDR2 are SGHAT and FQDESV (reference sequence). V was shortened by 1 base and J by 3 bases, with 4 bases between the two germline ends. There are 13 residues in the CDR3. Written as DNA, the CDR3 is TGTGCCAGCAGCTTAGGGGACAATCAGCCCCAGCATTTT. As protein: CASSLGDNQPQHF.

This chain uses TRBV19 with TRBJ2-7; D is undetermined. The CDR3 contains 13 residues. Germline values: CDR1 LNHDA, CDR2 SQIVND (reference sequence). V lost 0 bases and J lost 5, with 8 bases in between. CDR3 nucleotides: TGTGCCAGTAGTATAGACAACTTCAACGAGCAGTACTTC. Translating gives CASSIDNFNEQYF.